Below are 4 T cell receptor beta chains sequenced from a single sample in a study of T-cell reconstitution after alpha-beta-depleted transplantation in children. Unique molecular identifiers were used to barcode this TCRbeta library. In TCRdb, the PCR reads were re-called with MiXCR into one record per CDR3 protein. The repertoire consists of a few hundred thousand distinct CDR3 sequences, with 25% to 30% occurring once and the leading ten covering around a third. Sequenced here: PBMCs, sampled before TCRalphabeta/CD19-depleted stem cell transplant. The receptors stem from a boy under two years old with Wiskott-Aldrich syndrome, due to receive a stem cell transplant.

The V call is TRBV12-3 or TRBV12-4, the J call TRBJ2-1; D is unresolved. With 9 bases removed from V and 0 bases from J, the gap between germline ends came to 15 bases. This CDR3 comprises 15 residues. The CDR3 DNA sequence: TGTGCCAGTCAGATTGGATGGAGCTCCTACAATGAGCAGTTCTTC. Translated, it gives CASQIGWSSYNEQFF.

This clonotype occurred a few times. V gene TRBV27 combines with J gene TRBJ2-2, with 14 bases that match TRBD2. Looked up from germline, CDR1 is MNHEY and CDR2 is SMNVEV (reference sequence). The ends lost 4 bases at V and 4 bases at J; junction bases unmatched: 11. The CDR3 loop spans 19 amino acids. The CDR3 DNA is TGTGCCAGCAGTTACCGAAGGACTAGCGGGAGGTCTGCCACCGGGGAGCTGTTTTTT. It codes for CASSYRRTSGRSATGELFF.

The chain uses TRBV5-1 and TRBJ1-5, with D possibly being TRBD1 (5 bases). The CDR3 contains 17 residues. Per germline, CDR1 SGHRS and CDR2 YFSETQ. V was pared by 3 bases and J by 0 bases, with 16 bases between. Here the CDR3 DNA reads TGCGCCAGCAGCTCCCGGGACGGCGTTGATAGCAATCAGCCCCAGCATTTT. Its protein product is CASSSRDGVDSNQPQHF.

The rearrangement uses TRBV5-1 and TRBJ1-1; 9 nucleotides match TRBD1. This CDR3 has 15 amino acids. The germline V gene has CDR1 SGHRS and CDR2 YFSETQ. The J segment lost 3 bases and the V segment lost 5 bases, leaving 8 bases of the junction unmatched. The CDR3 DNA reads TGCGCCAGCAGGACGGGACAGGGCTTGCACACTGAAGCTTTCTTT. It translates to CASRTGQGLHTEAFF.